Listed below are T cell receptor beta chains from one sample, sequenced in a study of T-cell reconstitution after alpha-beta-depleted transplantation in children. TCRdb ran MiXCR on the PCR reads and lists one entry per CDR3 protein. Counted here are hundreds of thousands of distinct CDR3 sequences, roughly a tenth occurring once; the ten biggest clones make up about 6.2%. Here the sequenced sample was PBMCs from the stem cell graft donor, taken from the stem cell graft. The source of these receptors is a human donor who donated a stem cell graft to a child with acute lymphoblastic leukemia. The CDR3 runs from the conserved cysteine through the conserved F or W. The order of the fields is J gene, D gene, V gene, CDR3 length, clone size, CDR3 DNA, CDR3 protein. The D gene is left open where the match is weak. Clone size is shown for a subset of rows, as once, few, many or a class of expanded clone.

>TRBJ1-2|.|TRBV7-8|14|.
TGTGCCAGCAGCTTAGGGTCGCAGGGGTTTGCCTACACCTTC
CASSLGSQGFAYTF
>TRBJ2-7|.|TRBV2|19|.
TGTGCCAGCAGTGAGGTTATGGCGTACGGGGGCCCGAGCTCCTACGAGCAGTACTTC
CASSEVMAYGGPSSYEQYF
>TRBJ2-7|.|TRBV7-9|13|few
TGTGCCAGCAGCTTTTTGAGCTCCTACGAGCAGTACTTC
CASSFLSSYEQYF
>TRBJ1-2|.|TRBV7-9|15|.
TGTGCCAGCAAAAGCTCAGGGGAAAATAACTATGGCTACACCTTC
CASKSSGENNYGYTF
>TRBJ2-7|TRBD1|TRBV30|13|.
TGTGCCTGGGCGACAGGGGTGTCCTACGAGCAGTACTTC
CAWATGVSYEQYF
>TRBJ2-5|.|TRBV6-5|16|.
TGTGCCAGCAGTTACTCCATAGGAGCGGTCCAAGAGACCCAGTACTTC
CASSYSIGAVQETQYF
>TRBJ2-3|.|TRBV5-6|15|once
TGTGCCAGCAGCTCCCCTTCGCGGGGCATAGATACGCAGTATTTT
CASSSPSRGIDTQYF
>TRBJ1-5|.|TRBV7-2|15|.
TGTGCCAGCACCCAGCTAGGGAATGGCAATCAGCCCCAGCATTTT
CASTQLGNGNQPQHF
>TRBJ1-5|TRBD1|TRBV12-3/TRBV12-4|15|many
TGTGCCAGCAGTTTAGTCGGGACAGGGGGTCAGCCCCAGCATTTT
CASSLVGTGGQPQHF
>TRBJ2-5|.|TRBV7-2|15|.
TGTGCCAGCAGCTTAGAGTTGGGGTACCAAGAGACCCAGTACTTC
CASSLELGYQETQYF
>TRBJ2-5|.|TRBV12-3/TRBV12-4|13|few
TGTGCCAGCAAGGCTACAGTCCAAGAGACCCAGTACTTC
CASKATVQETQYF
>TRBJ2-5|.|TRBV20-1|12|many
TGCAGTGCCCCTCCCGTAGGAGAGACCCAGTACTTC
CSAPPVGETQYF